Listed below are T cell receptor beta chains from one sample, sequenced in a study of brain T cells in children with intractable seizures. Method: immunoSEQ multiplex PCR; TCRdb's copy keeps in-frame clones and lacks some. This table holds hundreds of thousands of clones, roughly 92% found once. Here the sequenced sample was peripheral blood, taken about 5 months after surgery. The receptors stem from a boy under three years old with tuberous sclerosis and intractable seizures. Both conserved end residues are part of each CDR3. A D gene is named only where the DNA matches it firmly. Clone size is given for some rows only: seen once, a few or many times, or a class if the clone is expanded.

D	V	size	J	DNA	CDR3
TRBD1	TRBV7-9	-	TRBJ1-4	TGTGCCAGCAGCCTGAACACCCGGGACAGGGGCGAAAAACTGTTTTTT	CASSLNTRDRGEKLFF
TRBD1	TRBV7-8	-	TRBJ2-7	TGTGCCAGCAGCTCACGACAGGGAAGAAGAGAGCAGTACTTC	CASSSRQGRREQYF
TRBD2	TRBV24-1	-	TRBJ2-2	TGTGCCACCAGGGGGACTAGCGGGGGGAAAAGGACCGGGGAGCTGTTTTTT	CATRGTSGGKRTGELFF
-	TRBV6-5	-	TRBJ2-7	TGTGCCAGCCGTTCGAGGGGGGGGCAGGAGCAGTACTTC	CASRSRGGQEQYF
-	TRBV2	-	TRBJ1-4	TGTGCCAGCAGTGATTTGGGTGGTAATGAAAAACTGTTTTTT	CASSDLGGNEKLFF
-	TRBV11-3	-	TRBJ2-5	TGTGCCAGCAGCCTTGGGCAAGAGACCCAGTACTTC	CASSLGQETQYF
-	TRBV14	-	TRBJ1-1	TGTGCCAGCAGTGAAAGGGGTCGGGGATTTAACACTGAAGCTTTCTTT	CASSERGRGFNTEAFF
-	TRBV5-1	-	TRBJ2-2	TGCGCCAGCAGCTTAGCGAGCACCGGGGAGCTGTTTTTT	CASSLASTGELFF
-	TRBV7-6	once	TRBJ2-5	TGTGCCAGCAGCTTACGGTCCCAGACTAGACGGGAGACCCAGTACTTC	CASSLRSQTRRETQYF
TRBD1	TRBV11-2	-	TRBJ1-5	TGTGCCAGCAGCTTAGGGACAGGGAATCAGCCCCAGCATTTT	CASSLGTGNQPQHF